Shown below are 10 T cell receptor beta chains from a single sample sequenced in a study of cytomegalovirus exposure and HLA in healthy donors. It was with 60 Vbeta and 13 Jbeta primers that the PCR ran. Libraries were prepared by immunoSEQ multiplex PCR; TCRdb keeps only in-frame clonotypes and omits some of them. The data contain approximately 210,000 clones, 85% to 90% of them singletons. Sequencing was carried out using PBMCs. The receptors were sampled from a woman aged 18-35 years in good health and CMV-seronegative.

This clone was counted between two and nine times. The chain links TRBV6-1 to TRBJ1-4; tentative D call: TRBD1 (5 bases). This CDR3 spans 13 amino acids. V was clipped by 3 bases and J by 8 bases, with 10 bases between them. The germline CDR1 and CDR2 sequences are MNHNS and SASEGT. CDR3 sequence: CASSDREGEKLFF. CDR3 DNA sequence: TGTGCCAGCAGTGACAGGGAGGGCGAAAAACTGTTTTTT.

This clone showed up just once. This sequence joins TRBV11-2 and TRBJ2-5; D perhaps matches TRBD2 (5 bases). V lost 0 bases and J lost 2, with 7 bases in between. CDR3 length: 14 amino acids. The V gene's germline CDR1 is SGHAT and CDR2 FQNNGV. CDR3 loop: CASSLDSAQETQYF. As DNA, the CDR3 is TGTGCCAGCAGCTTAGATAGCGCACAAGAGACCCAGTACTTC. The complete variable domain, with remaining parts taken from reference TRBV11-2 and TRBJ2-5, reads EAGVAQSPRYKIIEKRQSVAFWCNPISGHATLYWYQQILGQGPKLLIQFQNNGVVDDSQLPKDRFSAERLKGVDSTLKIQPAKLEDSAVYLCASSLDSAQETQYFGPGTRLLVL.

This rearrangement joins TRBV5-1 to TRBJ1-4; no reliable D call. The CDR3 covers 14 residues. Trimming removed 1 base from V and 3 bases from J, with 7 bases in between. The V gene's germline CDR1 is SGHRS and CDR2 YFSETQ. This CDR3 reads CASSLPGSNEKLFF. CDR3 DNA: TGCGCCAGCAGCTTGCCGGGTTCTAATGAAAAACTGTTTTTT.

In regard to this clone: The junction departs from germline at one end; a sequencing error may be responsible. V usage is TRBV7-9 and J usage is TRBJ2-5, with TRBD2 matching over 10 bases. Germline assignment: CDR1 SEHNR and CDR2 FQNEAQ (reference sequence). The CDR3 contains 16 residues. The chain's CDR3 is CSSSTQAGGRRETQYF. The CDR3 DNA is TGTTCCAGCAGCACCCAAGCGGGGGGGAGGAGGGAGACCCAGTACTTC. Together with reference TRBV7-9 and TRBJ2-5, the CDR3 gives the full variable domain: DTGVSQNPRHKITKRGQNVTFRCDPISEHNRLYWYRQTLGQGPEFLTYFQNEAQLEKSRLLSDRFSAERPKGSFSTLEIQRTEQGDSAMYLCSSSTQAGGRRETQYFGPGTRLLVL.

The rearrangement joins TRBV2 to TRBJ1-6; the D gene is possibly TRBD1 (6 bases). V lost 3 bases, J lost 9 bases, and 15 bases lay in between. The CDR3 has 15 amino acids. CDR1 and CDR2 (germline): SNHLY, FYNNEI. The DNA of the CDR3 is TGTGCCAGCAGTGATGGGGGGGGGCCGGGTTCACCCCTCCACTTT. This translates into CASSDGGGPGSPLHF.

The chain joins TRBV7-2 to TRBJ1-5; D uncertain. V lost 0 bases, J lost 6 bases, and 12 bases lay in between. CDR3 size: 15 residues. Per the germline V gene, CDR1 is SGHTA and CDR2 is FQGNSA. The CDR3 DNA follows: TGTGCCAGCAGCTTAGCGCCGGGGAACGGTCAGCCCCAGCATTTT. Residues: CASSLAPGNGQPQHF.

This chain joins TRBV5-4 and TRBJ2-2; no reliable D call. This CDR3 comprises 15 residues. Trimming cost V 3 bases and J 0 bases, with 9 bases left between them. Germline V gives CDR1 SGHNT, CDR2 YYREEE (reference sequence). CDR3 sequence: CASSSDFANTGELFF. DNA for the CDR3: TGTGCCAGCAGCTCCGACTTCGCGAACACCGGGGAGCTGTTTTTT.

The V and J genes are TRBV15 and TRBJ1-1; TRBD1 is a possible D gene (5 bases). CDR1 and CDR2 (germline): LNHNV, YYDKDF (reference sequence). CDR3 length equals 14 residues. Trimming cost V 0 bases and J 1 base, with 6 bases left between them. The CDR3 nucleotides read TGTGCCACCAGCAGAGATGGACAGAACACTGAAGCTTTCTTT. Protein sequence: CATSRDGQNTEAFF.

The chain joins TRBV10-3 to TRBJ2-5; TRBD1 matches at 7 bases. After removal of 7 bases from V and 3 bases from J, the junction contained 5 bases not matched to a gene. The CDR3 sequence is 13 residues long. In germline, CDR1 is ENHRY, CDR2 SYGVKD. CDR3 protein: CAIKGTDEETQYF. The DNA of the CDR3 is TGTGCCATCAAAGGGACAGACGAAGAGACCCAGTACTTC.

V usage is TRBV5-1 and J usage is TRBJ2-7, with 8 bases aligning to TRBD1. Germline-derived CDR1 and CDR2 are SGHRS and YFSETQ. V dropped 3 bases and J dropped 3; count of bases not matched to a gene: 5. The CDR3 spans 14 residues. The DNA for the CDR3 is TGCGCCAGCAGCTCACCGGGACAGGTCTACGAGCAGTACTTC. Translation gives CASSSPGQVYEQYF.